One sample yielded the 13 T cell receptor beta chains listed below, sequenced in a study of radiation and T cells in renal cell carcinoma. The time point denotes: blood 2 weeks post-SBRT. The treatment denotes: 15 Gy SBRT to primary tumor, nephrectomy 4 weeks later. The assay was immunoSEQ multiplex PCR, and TCRdb's table has in-frame clones only and misses some. The sample has about 150,000 clones; approximately 88% are singletons. This sample comprised blood, obtained from a patient whose treatment included radiotherapy and nephrectomy. The receptor set was obtained from a woman aged 45 to 65 with renal cell carcinoma.

The genes are TRBV5-1 and TRBJ1-3, with D hard to call. Between the trimmed V and J ends, which lost 4 bases and 0 bases, there was a span of 11 bases. The CDR3 covers 15 residues. Per the germline V gene, CDR1 is SGHRS and CDR2 is YFSETQ. The CDR3 DNA sequence: TGCGCCAGCAGCACCTCGGGGTCCTCTGGAAACACCATATATTTT. Translated: CASSTSGSSGNTIYF.

The chain has TRBV18 and TRBJ2-5; the match to TRBD2 covers 13 bases. Germline CDR1 is KGHSH and CDR2 is LQKENI. The CDR3 loop spans 15 amino acids. With 10 bases clipped from V and 6 bases from J, the junction kept 11 bases outside the gene matches. CDR3 DNA sequence: TGTGCCACCACCCCCGGGACTAGCGGGGAAAAGACCCAGTACTTC. Its translation: CATTPGTSGEKTQYF.

The rearrangement joins TRBV19 to TRBJ1-1; D might be TRBD1 (6 bases). With 3 bases removed from V and 10 bases from J, the gap between germline ends came to 18 bases. The CDR3 sequence is 14 residues long. The germline V gene has CDR1 LNHDA and CDR2 SQIVND (reference sequence). CDR3 DNA sequence: TGTGCCAGTAGTATGGGAACAGGGTTGACTTCAGCTTTCTTT. Its translation: CASSMGTGLTSAFF.

This rearrangement joins TRBV11-2 to TRBJ1-2; D not resolved. From germline, CDR1 is SGHAT and CDR2 FQNNGV. The CDR3 spans 12 residues. V was trimmed by 4 bases and J by 8 bases, leaving 11 bases between them. CDR3 region: CASSSVSAGYTF. CDR3 nucleotide sequence: TGTGCCAGCAGCTCGGTGTCAGCGGGCTACACCTTC.

The V call is TRBV19, the J call TRBJ1-1; 7 nucleotides match TRBD1. Per germline, CDR1 LNHDA and CDR2 SQIVND (reference sequence). This CDR3 region has 14 residues. With 7 bases clipped from V and 0 bases from J, the junction kept 5 bases outside the gene matches. This CDR3 is CASTVTGMNTEAFF. The CDR3 region has the DNA TGTGCCAGTACGGTGACAGGGATGAACACTGAAGCTTTCTTT.

The chain combines TRBV4-1 with TRBJ1-2; D ambiguous. The germline CDR1 and CDR2 sequences are MGHRA and YSYEKL. The ends were cut back, 0 bases at V and 7 bases at J, with 15 bases in the middle. The CDR3 length is 15 residues. Here the CDR3 DNA reads TGCGCCAGCAGCCAAGATACTTCGGGGTTTGGTGGCTACACCTTC. Translated: CASSQDTSGFGGYTF.

The chain combines TRBV7-6 with TRBJ2-5; TRBD1 matches at 7 bases. V shed 0 bases and J 13 bases; nucleotides not matched to a gene: 8. The CDR3 runs to 13 residues. The germline CDR1 and CDR2 sequences are SGHVS and FNYEAQ. As DNA, the CDR3 is TGTGCCAGCAGCTTAGCGCTGTTTGACAGGGTGTACTTC. Translated, it gives CASSLALFDRVYF.

The J gene is TRBJ2-2, the V gene TRBV11-1; D unresolved. The germline V and J ends were trimmed by 1 base and 4 bases, with 7 bases remaining between them. The CDR3 spans 14 residues. Germline V gene lookup returns CDR1 SGHAT and CDR2 FQDESV (reference sequence). CDR3 DNA sequence: TGTGCCAGCAGCTTAGAAGGGTCCACCGGGGAGCTGTTTTTT. This codes for CASSLEGSTGELFF.

This sequence joins TRBV5-1 and TRBJ1-6; D is undetermined. Trimming pared 2 bases from V and 1 base from J, leaving 7 bases between. This CDR3 spans 15 amino acids. Looked up from germline, CDR1 is SGHRS and CDR2 is YFSETQ. The CDR3 here is CASSFRESYNSPLHF. CDR3 in DNA: TGCGCCAGCAGCTTTAGGGAATCCTATAATTCACCCCTCCACTTT.

This clone was seen a single time. The junction does not match germline at one end; this may be a read error. The rearrangement links TRBV5-6 to TRBJ2-1; possibly TRBD1 or TRBD2 for D (5 bases each). Germline V gene sequence: CDR1 SGHDT, CDR2 YYEEEE. This CDR3 spans 13 amino acids. The CDR3 here is CARSLAGAFEQFF. The DNA of the CDR3 is TGTGCCCGCAGCTTGGCCGGGGCATTTGAGCAGTTCTTC.

This clone occurred once. The chain uses TRBV25-1 and TRBJ2-5, with D possibly TRBD2 on 6 matching bases. Germline lookup yields CDR1 MGHDK and CDR2 SYGVNS. Between the trimmed V and J ends, which lost 7 bases and 3 bases, there was a span of 15 bases. The CDR3 sequence is 14 residues long. The CDR3 DNA reads as TGTGCCAGCACGCCTCTAGCGAAGGAAGAGACCCAGTACTTC. It encodes CASTPLAKEETQYF.

This clone was counted once. The chain recombines TRBV18 with TRBJ1-6, with TRBD1 as a possible D gene (6 bases). The CDR3 is 13 residues long. Germline V gives CDR1 KGHSH, CDR2 LQKENI. V was pared by 4 bases and J by 8 bases, with 9 bases between. CDR3 in amino acids: CASSLQGYSPLHF. CDR3 nucleotides: TGTGCCAGCTCACTACAGGGATATTCACCCCTCCACTTT.

The chain links TRBV4-3 to TRBJ1-2; 7 bases are a match to TRBD1. Germline assignment: CDR1 LGHNA and CDR2 YSLEER. The CDR3 contains 15 residues. With V trimmed by 0 bases and J by 4 bases, 5 bases remained unmatched. CDR3: CASSQDGTDSYGYTF. CDR3 bases: TGCGCCAGCAGCCAAGATGGGACAGATTCCTATGGCTACACCTTC.